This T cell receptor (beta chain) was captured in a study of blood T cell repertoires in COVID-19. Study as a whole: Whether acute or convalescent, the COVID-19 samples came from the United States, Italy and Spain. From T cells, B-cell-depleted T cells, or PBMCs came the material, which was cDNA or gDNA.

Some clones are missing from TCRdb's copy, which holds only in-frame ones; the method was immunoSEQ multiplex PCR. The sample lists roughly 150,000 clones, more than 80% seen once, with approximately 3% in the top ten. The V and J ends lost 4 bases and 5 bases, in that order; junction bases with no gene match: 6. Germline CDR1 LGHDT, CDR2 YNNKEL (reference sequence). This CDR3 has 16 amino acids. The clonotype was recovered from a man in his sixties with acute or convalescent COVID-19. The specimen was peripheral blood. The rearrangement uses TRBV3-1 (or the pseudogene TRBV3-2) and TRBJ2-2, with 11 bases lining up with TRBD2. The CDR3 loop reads CASSLLAGGATGELFF. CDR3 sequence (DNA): TGTGCCAGCAGCCTTCTAGCGGGGGGAGCAACCGGGGAGCTGTTTTTT.